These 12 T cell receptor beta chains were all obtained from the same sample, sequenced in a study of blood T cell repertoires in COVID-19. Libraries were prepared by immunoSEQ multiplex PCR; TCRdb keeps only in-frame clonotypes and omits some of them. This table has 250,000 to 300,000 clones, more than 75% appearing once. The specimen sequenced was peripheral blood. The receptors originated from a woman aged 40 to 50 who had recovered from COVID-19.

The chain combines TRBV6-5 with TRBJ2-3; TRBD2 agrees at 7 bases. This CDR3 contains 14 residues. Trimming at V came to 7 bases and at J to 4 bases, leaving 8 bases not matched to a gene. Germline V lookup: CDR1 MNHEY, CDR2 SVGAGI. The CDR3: CASTGLGSSDTQYF. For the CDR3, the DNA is TGTGCCAGCACCGGACTAGGGTCCTCAGATACGCAGTATTTT.

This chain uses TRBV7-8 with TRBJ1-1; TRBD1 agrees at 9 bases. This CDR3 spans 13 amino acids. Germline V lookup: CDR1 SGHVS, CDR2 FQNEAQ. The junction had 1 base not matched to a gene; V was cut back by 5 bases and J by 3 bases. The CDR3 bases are TGTGCCAGCAGCCGGGACAGGGACACTGAAGCTTTCTTT. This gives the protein CASSRDRDTEAFF.

CDR3 in amino acids: CASAGGGAFNEQFF. DNA for the CDR3: TGTGCCAGCGCAGGCGGGGGGGCCTTCAATGAGCAGTTCTTC. The chain is built from TRBV2 and TRBJ2-1, with TRBD2 matching over 9 bases. The CDR3 is 14 residues long. Germline V CDR1 and CDR2: SNHLY, FYNNEI. The trim removed 8 bases at V and 6 bases at J, leaving 8 bases unmatched.

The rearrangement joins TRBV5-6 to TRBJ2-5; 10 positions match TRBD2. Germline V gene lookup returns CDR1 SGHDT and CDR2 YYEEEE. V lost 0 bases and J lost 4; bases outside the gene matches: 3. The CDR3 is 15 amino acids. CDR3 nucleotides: TGTGCCAGCAGCTTGGGAGCGGGGGGGCCAGAGACCCAGTACTTC. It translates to CASSLGAGGPETQYF.

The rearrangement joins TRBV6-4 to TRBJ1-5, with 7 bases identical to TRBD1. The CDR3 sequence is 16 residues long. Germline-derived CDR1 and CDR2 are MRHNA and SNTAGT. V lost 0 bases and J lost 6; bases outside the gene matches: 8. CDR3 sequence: CASSDSLGQVGQPQHF. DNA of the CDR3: TGTGCCAGCAGTGACTCTCTCGGACAGGTAGGTCAGCCCCAGCATTTT.

CDR3 DNA: TGTGCCAGCAGCCGCGGGACAGCGAACACTGAAGCTTTCTTT. Its translation: CASSRGTANTEAFF. The chain joins TRBV7-9 to TRBJ1-1; TRBD1 aligns across 7 bases. Germline V gene data show CDR1 as SEHNR and CDR2 as FQNEAQ (reference sequence). CDR3 size: 14 residues. Trimming removed 5 bases from V and 1 base from J; junction bases left unmatched: 4.

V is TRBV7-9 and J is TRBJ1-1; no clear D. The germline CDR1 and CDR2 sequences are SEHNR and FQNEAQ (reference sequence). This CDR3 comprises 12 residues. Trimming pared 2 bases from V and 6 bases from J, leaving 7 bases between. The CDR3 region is CASSLRGAEAFF. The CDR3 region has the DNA TGTGCCAGCAGCTTACGGGGAGCTGAAGCTTTCTTT.

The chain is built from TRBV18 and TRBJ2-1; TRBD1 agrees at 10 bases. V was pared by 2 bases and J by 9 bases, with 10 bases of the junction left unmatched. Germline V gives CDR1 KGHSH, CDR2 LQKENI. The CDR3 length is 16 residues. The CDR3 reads CASSPTGTGVLGEQFF. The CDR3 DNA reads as TGTGCCAGCTCACCAACCGGGACAGGGGTTTTGGGTGAGCAGTTCTTC.

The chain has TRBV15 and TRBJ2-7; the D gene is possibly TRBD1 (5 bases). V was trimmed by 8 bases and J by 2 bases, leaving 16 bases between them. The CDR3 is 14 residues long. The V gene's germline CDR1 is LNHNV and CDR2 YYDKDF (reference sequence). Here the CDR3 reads CATRPNPTAYEQYF. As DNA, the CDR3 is TGTGCCACCCGACCGAACCCGACAGCCTACGAGCAGTACTTC.

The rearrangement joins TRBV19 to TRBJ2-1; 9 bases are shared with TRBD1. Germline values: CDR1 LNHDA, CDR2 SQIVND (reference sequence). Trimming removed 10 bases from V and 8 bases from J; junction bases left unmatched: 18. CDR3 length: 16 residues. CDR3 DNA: TGTGCCACCGATTGGAATTCCGGGACAGGGAGCGATGAGCAGTTCTTC. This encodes CATDWNSGTGSDEQFF.

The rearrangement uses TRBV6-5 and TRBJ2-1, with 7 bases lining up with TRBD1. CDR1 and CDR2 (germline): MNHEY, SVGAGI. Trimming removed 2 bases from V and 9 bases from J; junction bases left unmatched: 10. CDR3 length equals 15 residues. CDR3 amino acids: CASSYRDRVPTEQFF. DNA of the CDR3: TGTGCCAGCAGTTACCGGGACAGAGTCCCCACTGAGCAGTTCTTC.

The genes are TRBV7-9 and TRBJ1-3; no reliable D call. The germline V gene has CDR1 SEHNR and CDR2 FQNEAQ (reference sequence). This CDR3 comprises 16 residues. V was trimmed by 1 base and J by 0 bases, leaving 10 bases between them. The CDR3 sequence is CASSLGRTSSGNTIYF. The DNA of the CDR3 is TGTGCCAGCAGCTTAGGACGCACTAGCTCTGGAAACACCATATATTTT.